This T cell receptor (beta chain) comes out of a study of blood T cell repertoires in COVID-19. The overall study: Researchers got acute and convalescent COVID-19 samples from the United States, Italy and Spain. PBMCs, B-cell-depleted T cells, or T cells were the source of the cDNA or gDNA that made up the material.

This clone came up once. Sequence at one end of the junction differs from germline and may be a read error. Authors' methods: Estimation of nucleated cell counts relied on the amplification of reference gene primers. TCRdb's copy holds only in-frame clones and misses some; the assay was immunoSEQ multiplex PCR. V, J and clone size reflect that table, while D and trimming were determined from the DNA. The table records 120,000 or so clones, roughly nine tenths of them present only once. Germline V lookup: CDR1 SQVTM, CDR2 ANQGSEA. The CDR3 spans 13 residues. Sequenced sample: peripheral blood. This chain links TRBV29-1 with TRBJ1-4; D remains ambiguous. This TCR was sampled from a human donor in a cohort sampled during active COVID-19. The chain's CDR3 is CSVVVATNEKLFF. In DNA form, the CDR3 reads TGCAGCGTTGTCGTAGCAACGAATGAAAAACTGTTTTTT.